This paragraph covers one T cell receptor (beta chain) sequence. Its antigen remains unidentified. V was trimmed by 4 bases and J by 7 bases, leaving 8 bases between them. The length of the CDR3 is 12 residues. Germline V gene data show CDR1 as MNHNS and CDR2 as SASEGT. Some 97,000 TCR templates underwent assay in every sample. Repertoires were generated with immunoSEQ multiplex PCR, while TCRdb's copy carries only in-frame clones and drops some. In the table there are about 100,000 clones, roughly 91% of which are singletons. The sample comes from a study of siplizumab effects on memory and regulatory T cells. General observations from the study: Assignment to unstimulated subsets succeeded for only a minor fraction of the alloreactive clones. Siplizumab led to significantly less abundant alloreactive sequences that could be traced back to unstimulated CD4+ memory cells.

This TCR was sampled from a human donor in good health. Sequenced input: non-Treg CD4+ T cells sorted from blood. The chain uses TRBV6-1 and TRBJ2-1, with D hard to call. CDR3 residues: CASSVGLNEQFF. The CDR3 region has the DNA TGTGCCAGCAGTGTAGGGCTGAATGAGCAGTTCTTC.